Described below is a single T cell receptor (beta chain) sequence and its context. Its antigen is undetermined. This record comes from a study of cytomegalovirus exposure and HLA in healthy donors. Trimming removed 1 base from V and 5 bases from J; junction bases left unmatched: 8. Germline-derived CDR1 and CDR2 are LNHDA and SQIVND (reference sequence). This CDR3 is built from 16 residues. The study, taken as a whole, reports: A previous analysis found most TCR beta V segments productive roughly 87% or roughly 30% of the time. Later genetic work tied a missense DCLRE1C variant to beta-chain V and J trimming. In a later analysis, compared with equally common non-associated chains, HLA-associated beta chains were more expanded. Reportedly, a later analysis found an Asian-associated ancestry cluster had fewer N-insertions than the roughly 670-donor mean.

It was with 60 Vbeta and 13 Jbeta primers that the PCR ran. Sequenced by immunoSEQ multiplex PCR; TCRdb stores in-frame clones only, minus some. The top ten clones hold 1% of a sample with 100,000 to 150,000 clones, more than 80% of them seen once. The receptor was derived from a man aged 35 to 55 in good health and CMV-seronegative. The genes are TRBV19 and TRBJ2-5; 9 nucleotides line up with TRBD2. The sample consisted of PBMCs. DNA of the CDR3: TGTGCCAGTAGTATAGCAATAGCGGGAGCTCTTGAGACCCAGTACTTC. This codes for CASSIAIAGALETQYF.